This T cell receptor beta chain was sequenced in a study of blood T cell repertoires in COVID-19. Study-level background: Sample material is recorded as cDNA or gDNA derived from T cells, B-cell-depleted T cells, or PBMCs.

Germline CDR1 and CDR2: LNHDA and SQIVND (reference sequence). With 7 bases clipped from V and 4 bases from J, the junction kept 7 bases outside the gene matches. The CDR3 has 14 amino acids. Sequenced by immunoSEQ multiplex PCR; TCRdb stores in-frame clones only, minus some. In the table there are 98,000 or so clones, 82% of which are singletons. This chain uses TRBV19 with TRBJ1-1; TRBD1 aligns across 9 bases. Sequenced material: peripheral blood. The sequence came from a man in his 60s with acute or convalescent COVID-19. The CDR3 loop reads CASNPGQGATEAFF. The CDR3 DNA is TGTGCCAGTAATCCGGGACAGGGAGCCACTGAAGCTTTCTTT.